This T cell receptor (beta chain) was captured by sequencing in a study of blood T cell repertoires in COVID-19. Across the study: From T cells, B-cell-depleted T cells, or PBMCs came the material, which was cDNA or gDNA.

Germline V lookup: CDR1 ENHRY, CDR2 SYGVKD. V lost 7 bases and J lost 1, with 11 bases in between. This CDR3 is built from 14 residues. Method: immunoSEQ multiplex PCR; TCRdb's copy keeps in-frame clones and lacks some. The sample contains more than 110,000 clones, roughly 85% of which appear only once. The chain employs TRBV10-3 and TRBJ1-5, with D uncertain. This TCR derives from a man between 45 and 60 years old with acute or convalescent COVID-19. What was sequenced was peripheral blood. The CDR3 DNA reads TGTGCCATCACCGCGGACTGGAGCAATCAGCCCCAGCATTTT. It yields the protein CAITADWSNQPQHF.